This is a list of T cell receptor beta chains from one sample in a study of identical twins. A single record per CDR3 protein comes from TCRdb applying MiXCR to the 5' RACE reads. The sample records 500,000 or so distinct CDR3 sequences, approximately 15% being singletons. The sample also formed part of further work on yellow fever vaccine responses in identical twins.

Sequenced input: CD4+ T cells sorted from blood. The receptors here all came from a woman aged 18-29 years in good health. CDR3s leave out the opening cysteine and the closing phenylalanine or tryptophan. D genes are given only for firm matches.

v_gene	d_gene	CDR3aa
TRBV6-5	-	ASSYSAGRINTGELF
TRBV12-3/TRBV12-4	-	ASSLQVGNTEAF
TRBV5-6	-	ASSLPAYTDTQY
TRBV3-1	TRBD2	ASSCRTSGSTGELF
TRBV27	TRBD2	ASSWEGPPRSEQY
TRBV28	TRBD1	ASSLPGGQETQY
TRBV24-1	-	ATSDPRSSYEQY
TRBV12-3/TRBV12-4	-	ASSWTANQPQH
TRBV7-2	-	ASSYNSGTGELF
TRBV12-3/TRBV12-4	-	ASSLAAATDTQY
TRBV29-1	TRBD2	SVGLAGAYNEQF
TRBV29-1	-	SVLRTDNEQF
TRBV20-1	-	SARVAGYEQY